These 19 T cell receptor beta chains share one sample of origin, sequenced in a study of shared clonotypes between healthy human individuals. The method was immunoSEQ multiplex PCR; TCRdb's version includes in-frame clones alone and lacks a portion of them. The repertoire holds under 1,900,000 clones, with less than 99% as singletons. Sequenced sample: naive CD4+ T cells sorted from blood. Subset defined: CD45RA+ positively selected. Receptors originate from a man aged 30-40 years in good health.

The V gene is TRBV29-1, the J gene TRBJ2-3; tentative D call: TRBD2 (5 bases). In germline, CDR1 is SQVTM, CDR2 ANQGSEA. Trimming cost V 6 bases and J 0 bases, with 13 bases left between them. CDR3 length: 14 amino acids. The CDR3 sequence: CSVASRRSTDTQYF. Here the CDR3 DNA reads TGCAGCGTAGCCAGTCGGAGGAGCACAGATACGCAGTATTTT.

This chain links TRBV28 with TRBJ1-1; 10 bases align to TRBD1. This CDR3 contains 15 residues. Trimming took 5 bases from V and 3 from J; bases not matched to a gene: 6. Germline lookup yields CDR1 MDHEN and CDR2 SYDVKM. The CDR3 spells CASSPRTGGDTEAFF. DNA of the CDR3: TGTGCCAGCAGTCCCCGGACAGGGGGGGACACTGAAGCTTTCTTT. The complete variable domain, with remaining parts taken from reference TRBV28 and TRBJ1-1, reads DVKVTQSSRYLVKRTGEKVFLECVQDMDHENMFWYRQDPGLGLRLIYFSYDVKMKEKGDIPEGYSVSREKKERFSLILESASTNQTSMYLCASSPRTGGDTEAFFGQGTRLTVV.

The rearrangement links TRBV7-6 to TRBJ1-4; D is uncertain. Looked up from germline, CDR1 is SGHVS and CDR2 is FNYEAQ. Between the trimmed V and J ends, which lost 2 bases and 0 bases, there was a span of 7 bases. This CDR3 has 15 amino acids. The CDR3 protein is CASSLRDATNEKLFF. The CDR3 bases are TGTGCCAGCAGCTTAAGGGATGCAACTAATGAAAAACTGTTTTTT.

The chain recombines TRBV9 with TRBJ2-5; possible D gene TRBD2, 5 bases. Trimming cost V 4 bases and J 5 bases, with 6 bases left between them. The CDR3 contains 11 residues. Germline CDR1 SGDLS, CDR2 YYNGEE. This CDR3 is CASSSGETQYF. CDR3 bases: TGTGCCAGCAGCTCGGGGGAGACCCAGTACTTC.

The genes are TRBV14 and TRBJ2-3; 11 positions match TRBD1. Per germline, CDR1 SGHDN and CDR2 FVKESK. V shed 4 bases, J shed 3 bases, and the junction held 9 bases outside the gene matches. This CDR3 region has 17 residues. CDR3 DNA sequence: TGTGCCAGCAGCCCCGCCCGGGACAGGGGGGAAACAGATACGCAGTATTTT. It encodes CASSPARDRGETDTQYF.

The chain carries TRBV5-1 and TRBJ1-2; maybe TRBD1 (5 bases). CDR1 is SGHRS and CDR2 is YFSETQ in the germline V gene. V lost 5 bases and J lost 7, with 15 bases in between. The CDR3 loop spans 13 amino acids. The CDR3 sequence: CASRELGVGGYTF. In nucleotides, the CDR3 is TGCGCCAGCAGGGAATTAGGGGTCGGTGGCTACACCTTC.

V and J are TRBV11-3 and TRBJ1-5; D perhaps matches TRBD1 (5 bases). The germline V and J ends were trimmed by 6 bases and 5 bases, with 11 bases remaining between them. The CDR3 totals 13 residues. Germline lookup yields CDR1 SGHNT and CDR2 YENEEA. The CDR3 protein is CASSEKGDQPQHF. CDR3 bases: TGTGCCAGCAGTGAGAAAGGGGATCAGCCCCAGCATTTT.

The CDR3 DNA reads TGTGCCAGCACCCCCGTTGGGGGCGAGCAGTACTTC. It codes for CASTPVGGEQYF. V gene TRBV28 combines with J gene TRBJ2-7; D possibly uses TRBD1 or TRBD2 (5 bases each). Looked up from germline, CDR1 is MDHEN and CDR2 is SYDVKM. Trimming shortened V by 7 bases and J by 6 bases, and 13 bases separated the two germline ends. CDR3 length: 12 residues.

The DNA of the CDR3 is TGTGCCAGCAGCGATGGGGCTAGCGGGAGCTACGGCGGAGATACGCAGTATTTT. It encodes CASSDGASGSYGGDTQYF. The chain is built from TRBV5-4 and TRBJ2-3, with 10 bases fitting TRBD2. The CDR3 is 18 amino acids. Germline loops: CDR1 SGHNT, CDR2 YYREEE (reference sequence). The trim removed 4 bases at V and 5 bases at J, leaving 16 bases unmatched.

This chain uses TRBV7-9 with TRBJ2-7, with D uncertain. This CDR3 region has 14 residues. Germline CDR1 reads SEHNR; CDR2 reads FQNEAQ (reference sequence). V was clipped by 1 base and J by 5 bases, with 12 bases between them. DNA of the CDR3: TGTGCCAGCAGCTTAGGGTCAGCCCCTCACGAGCAGTACTTC. It encodes CASSLGSAPHEQYF.

The chain uses TRBV30 and TRBJ2-7; D perhaps matches TRBD1 (5 bases). CDR3 length: 15 residues. Germline CDR1 reads GTSNPN; CDR2 reads SVGIG (reference sequence). V lost 0 bases to trimming and J lost 0 bases, with 12 bases between them. In DNA, the CDR3 is TGTGCCTGGAGTGTACGGGCAGGGTACTCCTACGAGCAGTACTTC. This sequence encodes CAWSVRAGYSYEQYF.

A remark on this clone: Other DNA sequences of this sample code for an identical CDR3. The chain recombines TRBV7-8 with TRBJ1-1, with D possibly being TRBD1 (5 bases). Deletions cut 5 bases from V and 1 base from J, with 11 bases between. The CDR3 has 14 amino acids. The germline gives CDR1 SGHVS, CDR2 FQNEAQ. The CDR3 region has the DNA TGTGCCAGCAGCCTGGGGGGAGGGAACACTGAAGCTTTCTTT. This sequence encodes CASSLGGGNTEAFF.

The chain joins TRBV2 to TRBJ1-1; 8 nucleotides agree with TRBD1. Per the germline V gene, CDR1 is SNHLY and CDR2 is FYNNEI. This CDR3 is 15 amino acids long. V dropped 2 bases and J dropped 3; count of bases not matched to a gene: 5. This chain's CDR3 is CASSEPTGVDTEAFF. In DNA, the CDR3 is TGTGCCAGCAGTGAACCGACAGGGGTGGACACTGAAGCTTTCTTT.

Points on this clone: Other nucleotide sequences in the sample specify the same CDR3. This chain connects TRBV7-8 to TRBJ2-2, with D unclear. This CDR3 spans 14 amino acids. CDR1 and CDR2 (germline): SGHVS, FQNEAQ. Trimming removed 1 base at V and 1 base at J, with 4 bases between. CDR3 protein: CASSLGRNTGELFF. The DNA of the CDR3 is TGTGCCAGCAGCTTAGGCAGGAACACCGGGGAGCTGTTTTTT.

V is TRBV30 and J is TRBJ1-1; TRBD1 is a possible D gene (5 bases). This CDR3 contains 12 residues. Trimming stripped 4 bases from V and 8 bases from J, with 14 bases between. Germline V CDR1 and CDR2: GTSNPN, SVGIG (reference sequence). CDR3 bases: TGTGCCTGGATTTGGGGGGTCACCGAAGCTTTCTTT. Amino acids: CAWIWGVTEAFF.

The genes are TRBV28 and TRBJ2-7; 8 bases agree with TRBD2. Trimming took 7 bases from V and 5 from J; bases not matched to a gene: 7. Germline V gives CDR1 MDHEN, CDR2 SYDVKM. This CDR3 has 13 amino acids. CDR3 nucleotide sequence: TGTGCCAGCAAGACGGGGGGGATAGACGAGCAGTACTTC. This gives the protein CASKTGGIDEQYF.

J is TRBJ1-3 and V is TRBV7-3, with D unresolved. V was shortened by 3 bases and J by 2 bases, with 5 bases between the two germline ends. Germline V gives CDR1 SGHTA, CDR2 FQGTGA. The CDR3 consists of 13 residues. CDR3 DNA sequence: TGTGCCAGCAGCTTGCAGGCTGGAAACACCATATATTTT. Amino acid sequence: CASSLQAGNTIYF. Drawing the rest from reference TRBV7-3 and TRBJ1-3, the complete variable domain is GAGVSQTPSNKVTEKGKYVELRCDPISGHTALYWYRQSLGQGPEFLIYFQGTGAADDSGLPNDRFFAVRPEGSVSTLKIQRTERGDSAVYLCASSLQAGNTIYFGEGSWLTVV.

This chain joins TRBV15 and TRBJ2-7; D may be TRBD1 (5 bases). V was shortened by 1 base and J by 3 bases, with 19 bases between the two germline ends. This CDR3 is built from 17 residues. Germline values: CDR1 LNHNV, CDR2 YYDKDF (reference sequence). CDR3 coding DNA: TGTGCCACCAGCAGAGGGGAACTAAGGGGAATCGGCTACGAGCAGTACTTC. It specifies CATSRGELRGIGYEQYF.

V and J are TRBV5-1 and TRBJ2-3; the match to TRBD1 covers 8 bases. V was clipped by 0 bases and J by 4 bases; unmatched bases: 10. Germline V lookup: CDR1 SGHRS, CDR2 YFSETQ. The CDR3 totals 17 residues. CDR3 bases: TGCGCCAGCAGCTTGGTTTCGGACAGGGTATCCGCAGATACGCAGTATTTT. Its protein is CASSLVSDRVSADTQYF.